The 16 T cell receptor beta chains listed next were all sequenced from one sample in a study of blood T cell repertoires in COVID-19. Only in-frame clones appear in the TCRdb table, and some are missing; sequencing was by immunoSEQ multiplex PCR. The sample records under 100,000 clones, about 89% being singletons. Sequencing used peripheral blood. The receptor set was obtained from a human donor in a cohort sampled during active COVID-19.

The chain is built from TRBV6-6 and TRBJ1-3, with D unclear. This CDR3 is 16 amino acids long. Germline-derived CDR1 and CDR2 are MNHNY and SVGAGI (reference sequence). Trimming stripped 8 bases from V and 2 bases from J, with 19 bases between. In nucleotides, the CDR3 is TGTGCCAGCGCTTTCGAGTTGGTTGGTGCTGGAAACACCATATATTTT. It specifies CASAFELVGAGNTIYF.

This chain uses TRBV2 with TRBJ1-4; unclear D gene. This CDR3 region has 12 residues. Trimming shortened V by 6 bases and J by 6 bases, and 8 bases separated the two germline ends. Germline CDR1 reads SNHLY; CDR2 reads FYNNEI. DNA for the CDR3: TGTGCCAGCAGGGCCCAAGATGAAAAACTGTTTTTT. This translates into CASRAQDEKLFF.

In its sample, this clone was seen a few times. The V call is TRBV7-6, the J call TRBJ1-1, with a possible D match to TRBD1 (5 bases). V gave up 5 bases and J gave up 2 bases, with 9 bases separating them. The CDR3 spans 13 residues. Germline CDR1 reads SGHVS; CDR2 reads FNYEAQ. The CDR3 protein is CASSRGHNTEAFF. The CDR3 DNA is TGTGCCAGCAGCCGTGGACACAACACTGAAGCTTTCTTT. Full variable domain (rest looked up from reference TRBV7-6 and TRBJ1-1): GAGVSQSPRYKVTKRGQDVALRCDPISGHVSLYWYRQALGQGPEFLTYFNYEAQQDKSGLPNDRFSAERPEGSISTLTIQRTEQRDSAMYRCASSRGHNTEAFFGQGTRLTVV.

This chain joins TRBV9 and TRBJ2-7; 9 bases match TRBD1. The CDR3 extends over 16 amino acids. Germline CDR1 reads SGDLS; CDR2 reads YYNGEE. Trimming removed 3 bases from V and 7 bases from J; junction bases left unmatched: 14. The CDR3, as DNA: TGTGCCAGCAGCGGGGAAACAGGGGGCCCATCTAGGGAGCAGTACTTC. It translates to CASSGETGGPSREQYF.

The chain employs TRBV3-1 (or the pseudogene TRBV3-2) and TRBJ2-3; tentatively, D is TRBD2 (6 bases). The CDR3 totals 12 residues. Germline V CDR1 and CDR2: LGHDT, YNNKEL (reference sequence). Trimming shortened V by 4 bases and J by 6 bases, and 8 bases separated the two germline ends. DNA for the CDR3: TGTGCCAGCAGCCGGAGCGGGGATACGCAGTATTTT. As protein: CASSRSGDTQYF.

V is TRBV29-1 and J is TRBJ2-7; perhaps TRBD2 as D (5 bases). Trimming removed 8 bases from V and 5 bases from J, with 16 bases in between. Germline CDR1 and CDR2: SQVTM and ANQGSEA. This CDR3 region has 12 residues. The CDR3 loop is CSYGETGNEQYF. CDR3 coding DNA: TGCAGCTACGGGGAAACGGGAAACGAGCAGTACTTC.

J is TRBJ1-3 and V is TRBV5-6; 8 positions agree with TRBD1. CDR1 SGHDT and CDR2 YYEEEE come from the germline V gene. The CDR3 spans 15 residues. V lost 4 bases and J lost 2; bases outside the gene matches: 5. Here the CDR3 DNA reads TGTGCCAGCAGCGGAGGGACAGGCACTGGAAACACCATATATTTT. Its protein is CASSGGTGTGNTIYF.

V gene TRBV3-1 (or the pseudogene TRBV3-2) combines with J gene TRBJ2-6, with D uncertain. Germline V CDR1 and CDR2: LGHDT, YNNKEL (reference sequence). CDR3 size: 14 residues. Trimming cost V 4 bases and J 4 bases, with 8 bases left between them. The CDR3 DNA sequence: TGTGCCAGCAGCCCCCCCCTCGGGGCCAACGTCCTGACTTTC. This codes for CASSPPLGANVLTF.

This clone appeared once. J is TRBJ1-4 and V is TRBV5-1; 9 nucleotides match TRBD1. The CDR3 totals 15 residues. The germline V gene has CDR1 SGHRS and CDR2 YFSETQ. Unmatched junction bases numbered 2, after V lost 0 bases and J lost 5 bases. CDR3 coding DNA: TGCGCCAGCAGCTTGGGTGGACAGGGGAATGAAAAACTGTTTTTT. It codes for CASSLGGQGNEKLFF.

As for this clone: One end of the junction varies from germline; a read error may be responsible. The chain employs TRBV7-7 and TRBJ1-2, with 12 bases lining up with TRBD1. Looked up from germline, CDR1 is SSHAT and CDR2 is FNYEAQ (reference sequence). This CDR3 is built from 18 residues. CDR3 sequence reads: CASSAHRDRGLLGYGYTF. For the CDR3, the DNA is TGTGCTAGCAGCGCCCACCGGGACAGGGGGCTTTTGGGCTATGGCTACACCTTC.

J is TRBJ2-6 and V is TRBV5-1; 7 bases align to TRBD1. The trim removed 3 bases at V and 2 bases at J, leaving 8 bases unmatched. The CDR3 loop spans 17 amino acids. The germline gives CDR1 SGHRS, CDR2 YFSETQ. The CDR3 DNA sequence: TGCGCCAGCAGCTCTCAGGGGACAGCACCTGGGGCCAACGTCCTGACTTTC. The encoded protein is CASSSQGTAPGANVLTF.

The chain has TRBV2 and TRBJ2-5, with D perhaps matching TRBD2 (6 bases). Trimming took off 6 bases at V and 4 bases at J, with 18 bases between the two ends. The CDR3 is 15 residues long. Germline V CDR1 and CDR2: SNHLY, FYNNEI. The DNA for the CDR3 is TGTGCCAGCAGGGGGGGAGGCAGCTCAATAGAGACCCAGTACTTC. Protein: CASRGGGSSIETQYF. The whole variable domain, remainder taken from reference TRBV2 and TRBJ2-5, is EPEVTQTPSHQVTQMGQEVILRCVPISNHLYFYWYRQILGQKVEFLVSFYNNEISEKSEIFDDQFSVERPDGSNFTLKIRSTKLEDSAMYFCASRGGGSSIETQYFGPGTRLLVL.

The chain combines TRBV27 with TRBJ1-1, with unresolved D. The CDR3 runs 11 residues. Trimming left V 7 bases short and J 1 base short, with 4 bases between. Germline V CDR1 and CDR2: MNHEY, SMNVEV (reference sequence). The CDR3: CASKRNTEAFF. The CDR3 region has the DNA TGTGCCAGCAAGAGGAACACTGAAGCTTTCTTT.

The chain joins TRBV7-2 to TRBJ1-2; the D gene is possibly TRBD1 (6 bases). The CDR3 runs 13 residues. CDR1 and CDR2 (germline): SGHTA, FQGNSA. Trimming left V 8 bases short and J 5 bases short, with 15 bases between. The CDR3 here is CASALQGRYGYTF. DNA for the CDR3: TGTGCCAGCGCGCTTCAGGGGAGATATGGCTACACCTTC.

The chain is built from TRBV24-1 and TRBJ1-6; D is possibly TRBD1 (5 bases). V lost 3 bases, J lost 0 bases, and 11 bases lay in between. Germline lookup yields CDR1 KGHDR and CDR2 SFDVKD. The CDR3 runs 17 residues. The CDR3 here is CATSDARGSSYNSPLHF. CDR3 DNA sequence: TGTGCCACCAGTGATGCTCGGGGGTCCTCCTATAATTCACCCCTCCACTTT.

A few counts support this clone. The genes are TRBV7-9 and TRBJ2-7; D possibly corresponds to TRBD1 (5 bases). Trimming left V 8 bases short and J 2 bases short, with 19 bases between. Germline V lookup: CDR1 SEHNR, CDR2 FQNEAQ (reference sequence). The CDR3 runs to 15 residues. The CDR3 spells CASGPFRGPAYEQYF. CDR3 sequence (DNA): TGTGCCAGCGGGCCGTTTAGGGGCCCTGCCTACGAGCAGTACTTC.